The 25 T cell receptor beta chains presented below share a single source sample, sequenced in a study of CD8 T cells in acute hepatitis C reinfection. Time point specified: naive CD8 control sorted from an acute-time-point sample. Clones were sequenced by immunoSEQ multiplex PCR, and TCRdb holds only the in-frame ones, with some missing. Of 30,000 to 45,000 clones in the sample, approximately 85% were seen once. The sample was naive CD8+ T cells from PBMCs. The receptor set was obtained from a young woman who spontaneously cleared hepatitis C infection.

The chain links TRBV5-1 to TRBJ2-1; D not certain. Deletions cut 2 bases from V and 0 bases from J, with 3 bases between. Germline V gene data show CDR1 as SGHRS and CDR2 as YFSETQ. The CDR3 is 13 residues long. The DNA of the CDR3 is TGCGCCAGCAGCTTAAACTCCTACAATGAGCAGTTCTTC. This encodes CASSLNSYNEQFF.

This clone was observed a few times. V and J are TRBV4-1 and TRBJ1-1, with D possibly TRBD1 on 6 matching bases. The CDR3 spans 14 residues. Germline V lookup: CDR1 MGHRA, CDR2 YSYEKL. The germline V and J ends were trimmed by 3 bases and 8 bases, with 16 bases remaining between them. The CDR3 loop reads CASSHNGGLAEAFF. CDR3 in DNA: TGCGCCAGCAGCCATAACGGGGGGCTCGCAGAAGCTTTCTTT.

The chain links TRBV6-5 to TRBJ1-1; 9 bases fit TRBD1. CDR3 size: 15 residues. CDR1 MNHEY and CDR2 SVGAGI come from the germline V gene. Germline trimming cut 7 bases from V and 5 bases from J; bases unmatched to any gene: 11. CDR3 sequence reads: CASTSRDRVITEAFF. The CDR3 DNA sequence: TGTGCCAGCACCTCCCGGGACAGGGTTATTACTGAAGCTTTCTTT.

The gene calls are TRBV9 and TRBJ2-7, with 12 bases aligning to TRBD1. CDR1 is SGDLS and CDR2 is YYNGEE in the germline V gene. This CDR3 is 16 amino acids long. The trim removed 2 bases at V and 5 bases at J, leaving 8 bases unmatched. CDR3 region: CASSVEPGQGANEQYF. The CDR3 DNA follows: TGTGCCAGCAGCGTGGAGCCGGGACAGGGGGCGAACGAGCAGTACTTC.

The J gene is TRBJ2-1, the V gene TRBV5-6; TRBD2 might be the D (5 bases). This CDR3 region has 13 residues. Germline V gene data show CDR1 as SGHDT and CDR2 as YYEEEE. The V end lost 1 base, the J end lost 6 bases, and 8 bases lay between the germline ends. The CDR3: CASSLSGVNEQFF. CDR3 bases: TGTGCCAGCAGCTTGTCCGGGGTCAATGAGCAGTTCTTC.

Only a few counts were recorded for this clone. V is TRBV5-8 and J is TRBJ2-6; TRBD1 aligns across 7 bases. Germline assignment: CDR1 SGHTS and CDR2 YDEGEE. This CDR3 is built from 18 residues. V shed 6 bases and J 1 base; nucleotides not matched to a gene: 13. The CDR3 DNA is TGTGCCAGCACCCTCTCCGCGACAGGGATATCTGGGGCCAACGTCCTGACTTTC. It is translated as CASTLSATGISGANVLTF.

In this sample, this clone turned up once. The chain couples TRBV5-6 to TRBJ1-2, with 7 bases identical to TRBD1. Germline CDR1 reads SGHDT; CDR2 reads YYEEEE. J lost 4 bases, V lost 1 base, and 16 bases had no gene match. CDR3 length: 18 amino acids. This chain's CDR3 is CASSLTSGAGDSTYGYTF. DNA of the CDR3: TGTGCCAGCAGCTTGACAAGTGGGGCGGGGGACAGTACCTATGGCTACACCTTC.

The chain links TRBV6-1 to TRBJ1-1; tentatively, D is TRBD1 (6 bases). CDR3 size: 17 residues. CDR1 and CDR2 from the germline V gene are MNHNS and SASEGT. V dropped 2 bases and J dropped 5 bases, with 21 bases sitting between them. In DNA, the CDR3 is TGTGCCAGCAGTGAAAGGTTTTTCCGGGGGGCGAAGACTGAAGCTTTCTTT. Its protein product is CASSERFFRGAKTEAFF.

This sequence joins TRBV4-1 and TRBJ2-7, with 14 bases matching TRBD2. The CDR3 is 15 amino acids. CDR1 is MGHRA and CDR2 is YSYEKL in the germline V gene. V lost 4 bases and J lost 2; bases outside the gene matches: 1. The CDR3 nucleotides are TGCGCCAGCAGCCCGGGACTAGCGGGAGCCTACGAGCAGTACTTC. Its protein product is CASSPGLAGAYEQYF.

This clone appeared once. The V call is TRBV30, the J call TRBJ2-5; TRBD2 aligns across 12 bases. Trimming at V came to 2 bases and at J to 5 bases, leaving 12 bases not matched to a gene. CDR1 and CDR2 (germline): GTSNPN, SVGIG (reference sequence). CDR3 length: 17 residues. CDR3 in DNA: TGTGCCTGGAGTAGAGGGACCCTAGCGGGAGGGCCGGAGACCCAGTACTTC. Protein sequence: CAWSRGTLAGGPETQYF.

Here the CDR3 reads CASSLSTGTTFEAFF. CDR3 nucleotide sequence: TGTGCCAGCAGTTTATCTACCGGGACAACGTTTGAAGCTTTCTTT. This chain connects TRBV27 to TRBJ1-1, with D possibly matching TRBD1 (6 bases). Trimming took off 0 bases at V and 7 bases at J, with 15 bases between the two ends. The CDR3 length is 15 residues. Germline-derived CDR1 and CDR2 are MNHEY and SMNVEV (reference sequence).

This chain joins TRBV5-4 and TRBJ2-7, with D possibly being TRBD2 (6 bases). The CDR3 covers 15 residues. The germline gives CDR1 SGHNT, CDR2 YYREEE (reference sequence). V was clipped by 4 bases and J by 3 bases, with 17 bases between them. CDR3 nucleotides: TGTGCCAGCAGCCCAACTAGCCCTACCAACTACGAGCAGTACTTC. It translates to CASSPTSPTNYEQYF.

This chain joins TRBV27 and TRBJ2-6, with 7 bases lining up with TRBD1. V was pared by 9 bases and J by 0 bases, with 11 bases of the junction left unmatched. The CDR3 is 17 amino acids. CDR1 and CDR2 (germline): MNHEY, SMNVEV (reference sequence). The CDR3 DNA follows: TGTGCCAGTCGGAGACAGGGCCCCCCCTCTGGGGCCAACGTCCTGACTTTC. Its translation is CASRRQGPPSGANVLTF. Variable domain in full (rest from reference TRBV27 and TRBJ2-6): EAQVTQNPRYLITVTGKKLTVTCSQNMNHEYMSWYRQDPGLGLRQIYYSMNVEVTDKGDVPEGYKVSRKEKRNFPLILESPSPNQTSLYFCASRRQGPPSGANVLTFGAGSRLTVL.

The chain links TRBV19 to TRBJ1-5; no clear D. Trimming shortened V by 3 bases and J by 4 bases, and 13 bases separated the two germline ends. Germline V gene sequence: CDR1 LNHDA, CDR2 SQIVND (reference sequence). This CDR3 comprises 15 residues. CDR3 nucleotides: TGTGCCAGTAGTATCAACGATCGGAGAAATCAGCCCCAGCATTTT. The encoded protein is CASSINDRRNQPQHF.

The chain joins TRBV2 to TRBJ2-1; possible D gene TRBD1, 6 bases. The ends were cut back, 4 bases at V and 4 bases at J, with 11 bases in the middle. The CDR3 is 14 amino acids. CDR1 and CDR2 (germline): SNHLY, FYNNEI. The CDR3 loop reads CASSVRQAYNEQFF. The CDR3 DNA sequence: TGTGCCAGCAGTGTACGACAGGCGTACAATGAGCAGTTCTTC.

CDR3 amino acids: CASSTQGVFYEQYF. The DNA for the CDR3 is TGTGCCAGCAGTACTCAGGGGGTCTTCTACGAGCAGTACTTC. This chain connects TRBV7-9 to TRBJ2-7, with 7 bases identical to TRBD1. After removal of 6 bases from V and 3 bases from J, the junction contained 8 bases not matched to a gene. This CDR3 spans 14 amino acids. Germline V lookup: CDR1 SEHNR, CDR2 FQNEAQ (reference sequence).

This chain connects TRBV11-3 to TRBJ2-1, with D maybe TRBD1 (6 bases). The V and J ends lost 2 bases and 6 bases respectively, with 8 bases between them. The length of the CDR3 is 13 residues. The germline V gene has CDR1 SGHNT and CDR2 YENEEA. CDR3 DNA: TGTGCCAGCAGCTTAATAGGGGGCAATGAGCAGTTCTTC. Translated, it gives CASSLIGGNEQFF. Together with reference TRBV11-3 and TRBJ2-1, the CDR3 gives the full variable domain: EAGVVQSPRYKIIEKKQPVAFWCNPISGHNTLYWYLQNLGQGPELLIRYENEEAVDDSQLPKDRFSAERLKGVDSTLKIQPAELGDSAVYLCASSLIGGNEQFFGPGTRLTVL.

The rearrangement links TRBV7-9 to TRBJ1-1; unclear D gene. V was clipped by 3 bases and J by 0 bases, with 11 bases between them. CDR1 is SEHNR, CDR2 FQNEAQ, per germline (reference sequence). The length of the CDR3 is 15 residues. Here the CDR3 reads CASSFPSTLNTEAFF. As DNA, the CDR3 is TGTGCCAGCAGCTTCCCATCGACATTGAACACTGAAGCTTTCTTT.

The gene calls are TRBV6-5 and TRBJ1-2; D unresolved. The CDR3 extends over 11 amino acids. V lost 10 bases to trimming and J lost 7 bases, with 13 bases between them. CDR1 MNHEY and CDR2 SVGAGI come from the germline V gene. The CDR3 is CATWEASGYTF. CDR3 DNA sequence: TGTGCCACCTGGGAGGCTAGTGGCTACACCTTC.

This chain links TRBV27 with TRBJ1-2, with a possible D match to TRBD1 (6 bases). Trimming pared 3 bases from V and 4 bases from J, leaving 12 bases between. There are 14 residues in the CDR3. Germline CDR1 is MNHEY and CDR2 is SMNVEV (reference sequence). The CDR3 coding sequence is TGTGCCAGCAGTTTTAACGGACAGACCTATGGCTACACCTTC. Protein: CASSFNGQTYGYTF.

The V and J genes are TRBV11-2 and TRBJ2-1, with 8 bases that match TRBD1. Germline V CDR1 and CDR2: SGHAT, FQNNGV. Germline trimming cut 5 bases from V and 5 bases from J; bases unmatched to any gene: 20. CDR3 length: 19 residues. The CDR3 sequence is CASSGSGTGSIRTHNEQFF. The CDR3, as DNA: TGTGCCAGCAGCGGGTCCGGGACAGGCTCTATTAGAACCCACAATGAGCAGTTCTTC.

The chain carries TRBV6-5 and TRBJ1-4; TRBD1 is a possible D gene (5 bases). This CDR3 is built from 14 residues. V was cut by 8 bases and J by 8 bases, with 18 bases left in between. CDR1 and CDR2 (germline): MNHEY, SVGAGI. In nucleotides, the CDR3 is TGTGCCAGCGGTAACAGACAGTCCCTAGAAAAACTGTTTTTT. It codes for CASGNRQSLEKLFF.

The chain combines TRBV9 with TRBJ2-1, with 11 nucleotides matching TRBD2. Germline V lookup: CDR1 SGDLS, CDR2 YYNGEE. The J segment lost 10 bases and the V segment lost 2 bases, leaving 8 bases of the junction unmatched. The CDR3 runs to 15 residues. DNA for the CDR3: TGTGCCAGCAGCGTCATAGCGGGAGGGCTTGAGGAGCAGTTCTTC. Its translation is CASSVIAGGLEEQFF.

The chain recombines TRBV7-6 with TRBJ2-7; 10 bases are a match to TRBD1. Germline V gene sequence: CDR1 SGHVS, CDR2 FNYEAQ. The CDR3 loop spans 16 amino acids. Unmatched junction bases numbered 7, after V lost 0 bases and J lost 5 bases. This CDR3 is CASSLALGDRGHEQYF. DNA of the CDR3: TGTGCCAGCAGCTTAGCTCTCGGGGACAGGGGCCACGAGCAGTACTTC.

This clone has a handful of counts. The CDR3 is CSNLNQPQHF. The CDR3 region has the DNA TGCAGCAACCTCAATCAGCCCCAGCATTTT. The chain combines TRBV29-1 with TRBJ1-5; no clear D gene. V lost 8 bases and J 3 bases, leaving 5 bases between the germline ends. This CDR3 is 10 amino acids long. Germline CDR1 is SQVTM and CDR2 is ANQGSEA.